This T cell receptor beta chain was captured by sequencing in a study of blood T cell repertoires in COVID-19. This CDR3 comprises 15 residues. With V trimmed by 5 bases and J by 2 bases, 2 bases remained unmatched. Germline CDR1 reads MNHEY; CDR2 reads SVGAGI. Sequenced by immunoSEQ multiplex PCR; TCRdb stores in-frame clones only, minus some. The data hold fewer than 350,000 clones, with less than 85% observed a single time. The chain is built from TRBV6-5 and TRBJ2-1; TRBD2 matches at 11 bases. Sequencing was performed on PBMCs or T cells enriched from blood (not recorded which). This TCR was sampled from a woman aged 25 to 39 who had been exposed to COVID-19. The CDR3 sequence: CASSILAGAYNEQFF. The CDR3 DNA sequence: TGTGCCAGCAGTATACTAGCGGGGGCCTACAATGAGCAGTTCTTC.